Listed here are 27 T cell receptor beta chains from one sample, sequenced in a study of follicular helper T cells after annual influenza vaccination. The protocol was immunoSEQ multiplex PCR, while the TCRdb copy is restricted to in-frame clones and leaves out a portion. The sample includes about 11,000 clones, 65% to 85% of them seen just once. The sequencing here drew on CXCR5- memory CD4+ T cells sorted from blood, taken 6 weeks after influenza vaccination. These receptors were taken from an adult who received the influenza vaccine.

This clone was observed a single time. The chain couples TRBV7-8 to TRBJ1-3; maybe TRBD1 (6 bases). This CDR3 comprises 17 residues. With 5 bases removed from V and 2 bases from J, the gap between germline ends came to 19 bases. The germline gives CDR1 SGHVS, CDR2 FQNEAQ. This CDR3 reads CASSPTVPGQAGNTIYF. The CDR3 DNA is TGTGCCAGCAGCCCGACAGTCCCGGGACAAGCTGGAAACACCATATATTTT.

The CDR3 here is CASSLVGGQGVSYEQFF. DNA of the CDR3: TGTGCCAGCAGCTTAGTGGGTGGGCAGGGGGTGTCCTATGAGCAGTTCTTC. The chain combines TRBV7-2 with TRBJ2-1; TRBD1 aligns across 7 bases. The ends lost 1 base at V and 8 bases at J; junction bases unmatched: 14. Looked up from germline, CDR1 is SGHTA and CDR2 is FQGNSA. CDR3 length: 17 amino acids.

The chain employs TRBV7-2 and TRBJ2-5, with D perhaps matching TRBD1 (5 bases). V was clipped by 3 bases and J by 4 bases, with 12 bases between them. This CDR3 spans 14 amino acids. Germline V gene sequence: CDR1 SGHTA, CDR2 FQGNSA. CDR3 amino acids: CASSLEYDRETQYF. As DNA, the CDR3 is TGTGCCAGCAGCTTGGAATACGACAGAGAGACCCAGTACTTC.

V and J are TRBV10-3 and TRBJ1-3, with a tentative D call TRBD1 (5 bases). This CDR3 has 13 residues. V lost 3 bases, J lost 4 bases, and 7 bases lay in between. Looked up from germline, CDR1 is ENHRY and CDR2 is SYGVKD. Here the CDR3 DNA reads TGTGCCATCAGTGAAGGGGAGGGAAACACCATATATTTT. It translates to CAISEGEGNTIYF.

The CDR3 region is CASSLDQGFGYTF. The CDR3 bases are TGTGCCAGCAGCTTGGACCAGGGCTTTGGCTACACCTTC. The chain couples TRBV5-8 to TRBJ1-2; D may be TRBD1 (5 bases). Trimming took off 0 bases at V and 7 bases at J, with 10 bases between the two ends. The CDR3 is 13 amino acids. In germline, CDR1 is SGHTS, CDR2 YDEGEE.

This chain uses TRBV5-6 with TRBJ2-1, with 14 bases fitting TRBD2. The CDR3 is 17 amino acids. V trimming: 4 bases; J trimming: 9 bases; junction bases outside the gene matches: 12. Germline lookup yields CDR1 SGHDT and CDR2 YYEEEE. DNA for the CDR3: TGTGCCAGCAGCAGCCCCCCGGGACTAGCGGGAGCAAGTGAGCAGTTCTTC. Its translation: CASSSPPGLAGASEQFF.

J is TRBJ2-3 and V is TRBV7-2; D may be TRBD2 (6 bases). V lost 5 bases and J 2 bases, leaving 17 bases between the germline ends. The germline V gene encodes CDR1 SGHTA and CDR2 FQGNSA. The CDR3 sequence is 16 residues long. CDR3 residues: CASSQSGPVPTDTQYF. The CDR3 DNA is TGTGCCAGCAGCCAGAGCGGGCCCGTTCCCACAGATACGCAGTATTTT.

V is TRBV5-4 and J is TRBJ2-7, with 8 positions matching TRBD2. J was trimmed by 3 bases and V by 4 bases; bases with no gene match: 9. The V gene's germline CDR1 is SGHNT and CDR2 YYREEE (reference sequence). This CDR3 region has 15 residues. The CDR3 region is CASSEHGGADYEQYF. The CDR3 DNA sequence: TGTGCCAGCAGCGAGCACGGGGGGGCAGACTACGAGCAGTACTTC.

This clone was counted a single time. The CDR3 is CAYDATSGSTDTQYF. CDR3 DNA sequence: TGTGCCTACGATGCGACTAGCGGGAGCACAGATACGCAGTATTTT. The chain joins TRBV30 to TRBJ2-3; 10 nucleotides align to TRBD2. CDR3 length: 15 amino acids. Germline-derived CDR1 and CDR2 are GTSNPN and SVGIG (reference sequence). The V and J ends lost 7 bases and 0 bases, in that order; junction bases with no gene match: 7.

J is TRBJ1-2 and V is TRBV19; 9 bases map to TRBD1. Germline V gene sequence: CDR1 LNHDA, CDR2 SQIVND (reference sequence). Trimming cost V 5 bases and J 6 bases; bases outside gene matches: 7. The CDR3 has 14 amino acids. This chain's CDR3 is CASSPGQGFNGYTF. CDR3 DNA: TGTGCCAGTAGTCCGGGACAGGGCTTTAATGGCTACACCTTC.

There are a few counts of this clone. The chain uses TRBV14 and TRBJ1-3; D gene unclear. V was trimmed by 1 base and J by 4 bases, leaving 5 bases between them. The CDR3 loop spans 13 amino acids. CDR1 and CDR2 (germline): SGHDN, FVKESK. Here the CDR3 reads CASSQGPGNTIYF. The DNA for the CDR3 is TGTGCCAGCAGCCAAGGTCCGGGAAACACCATATATTTT.

This clone turned up a few times. V usage is TRBV9 and J usage is TRBJ2-2, with 14 bases lining up with TRBD2. CDR3 length equals 15 residues. V trimming: 8 bases; J trimming: 5 bases; junction bases outside the gene matches: 5. The germline CDR1 and CDR2 sequences are SGDLS and YYNGEE. CDR3 residues: CASKGTSGRTGELFF. Here the CDR3 DNA reads TGTGCCAGTAAGGGGACTAGCGGGAGAACCGGGGAGCTGTTTTTT. Full variable domain (rest looked up from reference TRBV9 and TRBJ2-2): DSGVTQTPKHLITATGQRVTLRCSPRSGDLSVYWYQQSLDQGLQFLIQYYNGEERAKGNILERFSAQQFPDLHSELNLSSLELGDSALYFCASKGTSGRTGELFFGEGSRLTVL.

The chain uses TRBV2 and TRBJ1-5; 8 positions agree with TRBD1. Germline V CDR1 and CDR2: SNHLY, FYNNEI. Trimming at V came to 6 bases and at J to 7 bases, leaving 5 bases not matched to a gene. This CDR3 contains 13 residues. The DNA for the CDR3 is TGTGCCAGCAGCGGACAGGGATACCAGCCCCAGCATTTT. Translating gives CASSGQGYQPQHF.

The V gene is TRBV28, the J gene TRBJ1-2; D is uncertain. V was shortened by 2 bases and J by 5 bases, with 12 bases between the two germline ends. Germline V gives CDR1 MDHEN, CDR2 SYDVKM. The CDR3 is made up of 14 amino acids. The CDR3 sequence: CASSLALRAYGYTF. In DNA form, the CDR3 reads TGTGCCAGCAGTTTAGCCCTAAGAGCATATGGCTACACCTTC.

V gene TRBV7-8 combines with J gene TRBJ2-1; 9 bases line up with TRBD2. Looked up from germline, CDR1 is SGHVS and CDR2 is FQNEAQ. With V trimmed by 2 bases and J by 7 bases, 6 bases remained unmatched. The CDR3 covers 15 residues. The CDR3 coding sequence is TGTGCCAGCAGCTTAAACCGACTAGCGGTGAATGAGCAGTTCTTC. Translated: CASSLNRLAVNEQFF.

Here the CDR3 reads CASSLREELPGANVLTF. The CDR3 bases are TGCGCCAGCAGCCTTCGGGAGGAGCTCCCTGGGGCCAACGTCCTGACTTTC. The V and J genes are TRBV4-3 and TRBJ2-6; 7 nucleotides match TRBD2. The V gene end was trimmed by 4 bases and the J gene end by 2 bases; junction bases not matched to a gene: 8. Germline V lookup: CDR1 LGHNA, CDR2 YSLEER. The CDR3 extends over 17 amino acids.

V and J are TRBV27 and TRBJ1-1; no reliable D call. Trimming stripped 6 bases from V and 7 bases from J, with 15 bases between. The germline gives CDR1 MNHEY, CDR2 SMNVEV (reference sequence). This CDR3 region has 13 residues. The CDR3 loop is CASRLRGSNEAFF. CDR3 DNA sequence: TGTGCCAGCAGGTTGCGGGGTAGTAATGAAGCTTTCTTT.

The J gene is TRBJ1-3, the V gene TRBV5-1; 7 bases are shared with TRBD1. This CDR3 is 14 amino acids long. V lost 4 bases, J lost 2 bases, and 3 bases stayed unmatched. Germline CDR1 reads SGHRS; CDR2 reads YFSETQ. CDR3 region: CASSIGTAGNTIYF. In nucleotides, the CDR3 is TGCGCCAGCAGCATCGGGACAGCTGGAAACACCATATATTTT.

The V and J genes are TRBV18 and TRBJ2-2; D not resolved. Trimming left V 0 bases short and J 5 bases short, with 7 bases between. This CDR3 comprises 14 residues. Germline values: CDR1 KGHSH, CDR2 LQKENI. The CDR3 spells CASSPPVTTGELFF. The CDR3 DNA sequence: TGTGCCAGCTCACCACCGGTGACAACCGGGGAGCTGTTTTTT.

The V call is TRBV2, the J call TRBJ1-2; no reliable D call. The germline CDR1 and CDR2 sequences are SNHLY and FYNNEI. Trimming left V 6 bases short and J 1 base short, with 9 bases between. The CDR3 contains 13 residues. The CDR3 DNA reads as TGTGCCAGCAGCCCGGACGTTAACTATGGCTACACCTTC. This codes for CASSPDVNYGYTF.

This chain links TRBV7-2 with TRBJ2-7; TRBD2 matches 13 bases. The CDR3 runs to 17 residues. Germline loops: CDR1 SGHTA, CDR2 FQGNSA. V was pared by 3 bases and J by 0 bases, with 5 bases of the junction left unmatched. CDR3 residues: CASSLGGTSGASYEQYF. The CDR3 nucleotides read TGTGCCAGCAGCTTGGGGGGGACTAGCGGGGCCTCCTACGAGCAGTACTTC.

This sequence joins TRBV15 and TRBJ2-3; a weak D match, TRBD2 (6 bases). V was pared by 9 bases and J by 4 bases, with 14 bases between. The germline V gene has CDR1 LNHNV and CDR2 YYDKDF (reference sequence). The CDR3 runs to 13 residues. The CDR3 DNA is TGTGCCACGGGACTCTCCTTGGCAGATACGCAGTATTTT. Protein: CATGLSLADTQYF.

This clone was seen only a few times. This rearrangement joins TRBV28 to TRBJ1-6; the match to TRBD1 covers 8 bases. The junction had 18 bases not matched to a gene; V was cut back by 3 bases and J by 14 bases. The CDR3 has 17 amino acids. CDR1 is MDHEN and CDR2 is SYDVKM in the germline V gene. DNA for the CDR3: TGTGCCAGCAGTTTTGGGACTGCTGGGACAGGTGTTGAAACCCTCCACTTT. Residues: CASSFGTAGTGVETLHF.

This clone was counted a single time. CDR3 loop: CSVGGRNQPQHF. As DNA, the CDR3 is TGCAGCGTTGGCGGGCGCAATCAGCCCCAGCATTTT. The rearrangement joins TRBV29-1 to TRBJ1-5; D call uncertain. CDR3 length: 12 amino acids. The V and J ends lost 4 bases and 2 bases respectively, with 6 bases between them. CDR1 and CDR2 (germline): SQVTM, ANQGSEA.

The rearrangement uses TRBV10-3 and TRBJ1-1, with D possibly matching TRBD1 (6 bases). The CDR3 extends over 13 amino acids. With 6 bases removed from V and 3 bases from J, the gap between germline ends came to 11 bases. CDR1 is ENHRY and CDR2 is SYGVKD in the germline V gene. DNA for the CDR3: TGTGCCATCAGGCCCACAGGGTACACTGAAGCTTTCTTT. Protein product: CAIRPTGYTEAFF.

The rearrangement joins TRBV27 to TRBJ1-4; TRBD1 is a possible D gene (5 bases). Trimming removed 7 bases from V and 5 bases from J, with 11 bases in between. The CDR3 totals 13 residues. The germline gives CDR1 MNHEY, CDR2 SMNVEV (reference sequence). For the CDR3, the DNA is TGTGCCAGCATGGGGACGGGGAATGAAAAACTGTTTTTT. This codes for CASMGTGNEKLFF.

The V gene is TRBV6-6, the J gene TRBJ1-5; D unresolved. Germline-derived CDR1 and CDR2 are MNHNY and SVGAGI (reference sequence). The CDR3 is 13 residues long. V was trimmed by 7 bases and J by 0 bases, leaving 7 bases between them. The CDR3, as DNA: TGTGCCAGCATGTACGGTAGCAATCAGCCCCAGCATTTT. Amino acid sequence: CASMYGSNQPQHF.